This T cell receptor (beta chain) derives from a study of blood T cell repertoires in COVID-19. Study information: Material from acute and convalescent COVID-19 was sourced from the United States, Italy and Spain.

Participants, roughly 18 to 90 years old, spanned around 25 US areas. Two negative PCRs, clearance, or symptom resolution were required of recovered Cohort 3 donors. The method was immunoSEQ multiplex PCR; TCRdb's version includes in-frame clones alone and lacks a portion of them. The data hold roughly 250,000 clones, with more than 85% observed a single time. The source material was PBMCs or T cells enriched from blood (not recorded which). The clonotype comes from a woman aged 50 to 65 who had recovered from COVID-19.

The CDR3, as DNA: TGTGCCAGCAGTGCCTGGCAGGGGGCTCCTCATGAAAAACTGTTTTTT. Translation gives CASSAWQGAPHEKLFF. This rearrangement joins TRBV27 to TRBJ1-4, with 8 nucleotides matching TRBD1. V lost 5 bases and J lost 6; bases outside the gene matches: 11. The CDR3 covers 16 residues. CDR1 and CDR2 from the germline V gene are MNHEY and SMNVEV (reference sequence).